A selection of T cell receptor beta chains follows, all from one sample in a study of T cell repertoires in cytomegalovirus infection. MiXCR was run by TCRdb on the reads, yielding one entry per CDR3 protein. The data contain 95,000 to 150,000 distinct CDR3 sequences, roughly 32% of them singletons. Their antigens are not known. This sample comprised CD8+ T cells from cultured PBMCs, obtained from culture after CMV antigen stimulation. The receptors originated from a human donor in good health (CMV status not recorded). Some clones in this sample may be carry-over from other donors' samples. Each CDR3 is given with its conserved first and last residue. The D gene is left open where the match is weak. Clone size is stated in some rows and not others, as once, few, many or a class when expanded.

>TRBD2|TRBV5-1|few
CASSWEGSHEQFF
>TRBD2|TRBV4-3|.
CASSQDPGGLTKNIQYF
>.|TRBV19|.
CDSSTLGYPSLYSNQPQHF
>TRBD1|TRBV7-2|few
CASSLGEGANTYEQYF
>TRBD1|TRBV28|.
CASSLAGGGHTDTQYF
>.|TRBV19|few
CASSTSGPPTNSPLHF
>.|TRBV19|once
CASRSTGTTEAFF
>.|TRBV19|.
CASSIVDSYNEQFF
>.|TRBV7-9|.
CASQISSSYEQYF
>TRBD1|TRBV27|few
CASSYLNRDSEAFF
>TRBD1|TRBV19|.
CTTGTGAFEQYF
>.|TRBV12-3/TRBV12-4|few
CASSQYNEQFF
>.|TRBV7-2|many
CASSVDSFSGNTIYF
>.|TRBV20-1|.
CSAETQNSNQPQHF
>TRBD1|TRBV5-6|.
CASSSDRGLSPLHF
>TRBD2|TRBV12-3/TRBV12-4|few
CATGGVSYNEQFF
>.|TRBV7-8|few
CASSSTGDTQYF
>.|TRBV7-9|many
CASSYPPVPSGNTIYF
>TRBD2|TRBV6-1|many
CASSPLAGGRTDTQYF
>.|TRBV4-1|once
CASSQPPVEDRRAQYF
>.|TRBV20-1|many
CSASFRGASSAKNIQYF
>TRBD1|TRBV27|few
CASSSSGTGFNEQYF
>.|TRBV15|.
CATSRDRAGNTEAFF
>.|TRBV6-1|.
CASSPSEGNEQFF
>.|TRBV7-6|few
CASSASGGSYSNQPQHF
>.|TRBV6-2/TRBV6-3|.
CASSLRAEGVEQYF
>.|TRBV6-8|few
CASKTANTGELFF
>.|TRBV12-3/TRBV12-4|.
CASSFWPPRGNQPQHF
>TRBD1|TRBV29-1|.
CSVGTGDYGYTF
>.|TRBV7-2|.
CASSQYVRGNEQFF
>.|TRBV28|few
CASSFLQGVNYEQYF
>.|TRBV11-2|few
CASSFGETGTGEAFF
>.|TRBV7-2|many
CASSLGPPGLPNTGELFF
>TRBD1|TRBV7-9|few
CASSHGQGAGTEAFF
>TRBD1|TRBV6-5|.
CASSPGGGEKLFF
>.|TRBV7-8|many
CASSPGPRNTEAFF
>.|TRBV7-2|.
CATASYGLYEQYF
>TRBD1|TRBV2|.
CASHPSRTGRETQYF
>.|TRBV6-2/TRBV6-3|.
CASSPAASTDTQYF
>.|TRBV7-2|many
CASSLYGDQPQHF
>.|TRBV28|.
CASSLVIKLQYF
>.|TRBV25-1|medium-sized
CASLASYNEQFF
>TRBD1|TRBV12-3/TRBV12-4|.
CASSVHRGRATEQYF
>.|TRBV27|few
CASSFTPGPNTGELFF
>TRBD1|TRBV19|.
CASSHGTASSYNSPLHF
>TRBD1|TRBV5-6|few
CASSVAGTVTEQYF
>.|TRBV27|.
CASSFVGRGYGYTF
>.|TRBV20-1|.
CSAERGAGIQYF
>.|TRBV11-2|many
CASSRGPPGLSYEQYF
>TRBD2|TRBV27|.
CASSPGVAGTPF
>.|TRBV27|many
CASSLTGQPQHF
>.|TRBV2|.
CASRADANYNEQFF
>.|TRBV7-9|few
CASSGRPYEQYF